Shown below are 8 T cell receptor beta chains from a single sample sequenced in a study of T cells of healthy individuals. TCRdb recomputed calls from the 5' RACE reads with MiXCR, one row per CDR3 protein. The sample has some 69,000 distinct CDR3 sequences, around 15% seen once; the top ten hold around 5%. All receptors derive from a human donor in good health.

This clonotype was counted at least ten times. The V and J genes are TRBV23-1 and TRBJ1-4; D remains ambiguous. TRBV23-1 is annotated as an ORF whose role is uncertain. The CDR3 consists of 15 residues. Trimming pared 4 bases from V and 8 bases from J, leaving 17 bases between. The CDR3 here is CASSLRKGLNEKLFF. Here the CDR3 DNA reads TGCGCCAGCAGTCTCCGAAAAGGGCTGAACGAAAAACTGTTTTTT.

The table lists this clonotype with many counts. The chain links TRBV20-1 to TRBJ1-6, with TRBD1 identical over 9 bases. The CDR3 runs 14 residues. Per germline, CDR1 DFQATT and CDR2 SNEGSKA (reference sequence). V shed 5 bases, J shed 7 bases, and the junction held 6 bases outside the gene matches. The CDR3 DNA reads TGCAGTGCTGCCCGGGACAGGGAGAATTCACCCCTCCACTTT. Translating it yields CSAARDRENSPLHF.

The V gene is TRBV7-9, the J gene TRBJ1-2; D gene unclear. Germline CDR1 SEHNR, CDR2 FQNEAQ (reference sequence). This CDR3 is built from 12 residues. V gave up 9 bases and J gave up 4 bases, with 12 bases separating them. The CDR3 DNA sequence: TGTGCCAGTAGAAATGATCTCTATGGCTACACCTTC. Protein product: CASRNDLYGYTF.

V gene TRBV2 combines with J gene TRBJ1-6, with D possibly matching TRBD1 (6 bases). Germline-derived CDR1 and CDR2 are SNHLY and FYNNEI. There are 14 residues in the CDR3. Trimming removed 7 bases from V and 5 bases from J, with 12 bases in between. The CDR3 loop is CASIHDRNNSPLHF. Written as DNA, the CDR3 is TGTGCCAGCATCCATGACAGGAATAATTCACCCCTCCACTTT.

The chain carries TRBV7-9 and TRBJ1-2; unclear D gene. CDR1 and CDR2 (germline): SEHNR, FQNEAQ (reference sequence). This CDR3 contains 14 residues. V was cut by 2 bases and J by 4 bases, with 11 bases left in between. The CDR3 sequence is CASSLSLGSYGYTF. The DNA for the CDR3 is TGTGCCAGCAGCTTATCGCTGGGGTCCTATGGCTACACCTTC.

This clonotype was recorded many times. The genes are TRBV5-1 and TRBJ2-2; D may correspond to TRBD1 or TRBD2 (5 bases each). Trimming cost V 4 bases and J 6 bases, with 13 bases left between them. This CDR3 has 14 residues. Germline V CDR1 and CDR2: SGHRS, YFSETQ. This chain's CDR3 is CASSTRLGAGELFF. CDR3 nucleotides: TGCGCCAGCAGCACCAGGCTGGGGGCCGGGGAGCTGTTTTTT.

This clonotype was observed a handful of times. The rearrangement uses TRBV14 and TRBJ2-1, with D possibly being TRBD2 (6 bases). Germline CDR1 SGHDN, CDR2 FVKESK. Between the trimmed V and J ends, which lost 4 bases and 8 bases, there was a span of 12 bases. The CDR3 runs to 13 residues. The CDR3 nucleotides read TGTGCCAGCAGCCCGACTAGTCCCGATGAGCAGTTCTTC. This sequence encodes CASSPTSPDEQFF.

This rearrangement joins TRBV5-1 to TRBJ2-5, with 7 nucleotides matching TRBD1. Germline lookup yields CDR1 SGHRS and CDR2 YFSETQ. This CDR3 spans 15 amino acids. J lost 3 bases, V lost 0 bases, and 5 bases had no gene match. The CDR3 DNA follows: TGCGCCAGCAGCTTGGGGTGGACAGGAGAAGAGACCCAGTACTTC. This translates into CASSLGWTGEETQYF.